The 14 T cell receptor beta chains reported below all come from one sample, sequenced in a study of T cells in localized non-small cell lung cancer. Sequencing was performed with immunoSEQ multiplex PCR; in TCRdb, only in-frame clones are kept and a portion is missing. The table lists about 510 clones, 15% to 19% of them singletons. The sequenced sample was lung tumor tissue, obtained before any cancer treatment. Source of these receptors: a man aged 40 to 75 with stage III squamous cell lung carcinoma.

This chain links TRBV11-3 with TRBJ1-2; TRBD1 agrees at 8 bases. The ends lost 4 bases at V and 4 bases at J; junction bases unmatched: 8. The CDR3 totals 15 residues. Germline CDR1 and CDR2: SGHNT and YENEEA. CDR3 bases: TGTGCCAGCAGCTCCACCCCAGGGACAGGCTATGGCTACACCTTC. Translating gives CASSSTPGTGYGYTF.

This clone is classed as medium-sized. The chain joins TRBV11-3 to TRBJ2-7; TRBD2 matches 7 bases. This CDR3 is 14 amino acids long. Germline loops: CDR1 SGHNT, CDR2 YENEEA. J lost 4 bases, V lost 4 bases, and 7 bases had no gene match. CDR3 sequence: CASSWGGTGYEQYF. The DNA for the CDR3 is TGTGCCAGCAGCTGGGGAGGGACCGGTTACGAGCAGTACTTC.

This clone counts as large. The read terminates 1 residue ahead of where the CDR3 ends, so the germline J gene completes it. The chain joins TRBV10-3 to TRBJ2-3; TRBD2 aligns across 11 bases. The germline V gene has CDR1 ENHRY and CDR2 SYGVKD. The length of the CDR3 is 18 residues. After removal of 0 bases from V and 5 bases from J, the junction contained 10 bases not matched to a gene. The chain's CDR3 is CAISESRASGGYKDTQYF. CDR3 DNA, as far as it was read: TGTGCCATCAGTGAGTCGCGGGCTAGCGGGGGGTACAAAGATACGCAGTAT.

V usage is TRBV19 and J usage is TRBJ1-1, with 8 bases fitting TRBD1. This CDR3 is 15 amino acids long. CDR1 and CDR2 from the germline V gene are LNHDA and SQIVND (reference sequence). Trimming removed 10 bases from V and 0 bases from J; junction bases left unmatched: 10. The CDR3 here is CATSDRVVVNTEAFF. The DNA of the CDR3 is TGTGCCACCTCGGACAGGGTAGTTGTGAACACTGAAGCTTTCTTT.

The V and J genes are TRBV6-8 and TRBJ2-1, with unresolved D. The CDR3 consists of 13 residues. The V and J ends lost 6 bases and 4 bases respectively, with 10 bases between them. Per germline, CDR1 MNHGY and CDR2 SAAAGT. CDR3 sequence (DNA): TGTGCCAGCAGCCCCGATACATACAATGAGCAGTTCTTC. Its translation is CASSPDTYNEQFF.

This clone occurred a few times. This rearrangement joins TRBV6-1 to TRBJ1-1, with unresolved D. Germline V CDR1 and CDR2: MNHNS, SASEGT. V lost 1 base to trimming and J lost 2 bases, with 17 bases between them. The CDR3 totals 17 residues. In DNA, the CDR3 is TGTGCCAGCAGTGAAGAATTTGGTGCCAGTGTCAACACTGAAGCTTTCTTT. It specifies CASSEEFGASVNTEAFF.

In its sample, this clone ranks as medium-sized. This chain links TRBV11-3 with TRBJ1-2; TRBD1 agrees at 8 bases. The ends lost 5 bases at V and 2 bases at J; junction bases unmatched: 10. Germline CDR1 SGHNT, CDR2 YENEEA. CDR3 size: 16 residues. As DNA, the CDR3 is TGTGCCAGCAGCCCTGGACAGGGTGAGTGGAACTATGGCTACACCTTC. The encoded protein is CASSPGQGEWNYGYTF.

This clone was detected a few times. The chain combines TRBV11-3 with TRBJ1-2; unclear D gene. Trimming removed 5 bases at V and 1 base at J, with 11 bases between. Germline V gene sequence: CDR1 SGHNT, CDR2 YENEEA. The CDR3 contains 14 residues. CDR3 sequence reads: CASSPSLGNYGYTF. The CDR3 DNA reads as TGTGCCAGCAGCCCCTCCTTGGGTAACTATGGCTACACCTTC. Complete variable domain (other parts from reference TRBV11-3 and TRBJ1-2): EAGVVQSPRYKIIEKKQPVAFWCNPISGHNTLYWYLQNLGQGPELLIRYENEEAVDDSQLPKDRFSAERLKGVDSTLKIQPAELGDSAVYLCASSPSLGNYGYTFGSGTRLTVV.

This chain uses TRBV11-3 with TRBJ2-7; TRBD1 matches at 12 bases. Germline CDR1 is SGHNT and CDR2 is YENEEA. The CDR3 is 16 residues long. With V trimmed by 3 bases and J by 3 bases, 6 bases remained unmatched. The DNA of the CDR3 is TGTGCCAGCAGCTTGGCAGGGACAGGGGGCCTCTACGAGCAGTACTTC. Translation gives CASSLAGTGGLYEQYF.

This clone is large (0.1 to 1%). The chain employs TRBV9 and TRBJ1-2; TRBD1 might be the D (5 bases). V was pared by 4 bases and J by 4 bases, with 17 bases between. Germline values: CDR1 SGDLS, CDR2 YYNGEE. The CDR3 length is 15 residues. The CDR3 DNA sequence: TGTGCCAGCAGCACCCCGACGGGGCCGTTCTATGGCTACACCTTC. Amino acids: CASSTPTGPFYGYTF.

By sample fraction, this clone is medium-sized (0.01 to 0.1%). The genes are TRBV11-3 and TRBJ2-7, with 7 bases lining up with TRBD1. Trimming at V came to 5 bases and at J to 3 bases, leaving 10 bases not matched to a gene. Germline CDR1 and CDR2: SGHNT and YENEEA. This CDR3 is built from 15 residues. The CDR3 DNA follows: TGTGCCAGCAGCCCCCACGAGGGGGCCCACTACGAGCAGTACTTC. It codes for CASSPHEGAHYEQYF.

This chain connects TRBV6-8 to TRBJ2-1, with TRBD2 matching 9 bases. The CDR3 spans 19 residues. In germline, CDR1 is MNHGY, CDR2 SAAAGT. Trimming took 5 bases from V and 2 from J; bases not matched to a gene: 16. CDR3 region: CASSDPGGLRLAAYNEQFF. CDR3 DNA: TGTGCCAGCAGTGACCCGGGAGGGTTGCGACTAGCGGCCTACAATGAGCAGTTCTTC.

This clone was observed a few times. This chain links TRBV6-8 with TRBJ1-3; D not resolved. The CDR3 spans 12 residues. Looked up from germline, CDR1 is MNHGY and CDR2 is SAAAGT. Trimming removed 6 bases at V and 2 bases at J, with 5 bases between. This CDR3 reads CASRDTGNTIYF. The CDR3 DNA reads TGTGCCAGCAGAGACACTGGAAACACCATATATTTT.

The V gene is TRBV19, the J gene TRBJ2-1, with a weak D call TRBD2 (5 bases). Germline-derived CDR1 and CDR2 are LNHDA and SQIVND (reference sequence). The CDR3 contains 16 residues. V lost 5 bases to trimming and J lost 8 bases, with 22 bases between them. In DNA form, the CDR3 reads TGTGCCAGTAGTGGCCCCCGGGATCCCCATTCGCATGAGCAGTTCTTC. Its translation: CASSGPRDPHSHEQFF.